The 20 T cell receptor beta chains below come from one sample, sequenced in a study of blood T cell repertoires in COVID-19. Measured with immunoSEQ multiplex PCR; TCRdb has only the in-frame clones, and not every one. The data contain almost 70,000 clones, roughly 79% of them singletons. The sample taken for sequencing was peripheral blood. These TCRs come from a man between 60 and 75 years old with acute or convalescent COVID-19.

The chain carries TRBV4-3 and TRBJ1-2; 8 nucleotides match TRBD1. This CDR3 has 16 residues. With 0 bases clipped from V and 5 bases from J, the junction kept 8 bases outside the gene matches. Germline CDR1 is LGHNA and CDR2 is YSLEER. The chain's CDR3 is CASSQDAGRGLYGYTF. CDR3 nucleotides: TGCGCCAGCAGCCAAGACGCCGGCAGGGGGCTATATGGCTACACCTTC.

This clone was picked up a small number of times. CDR3 in amino acids: CASSLALADSPLHF. The CDR3 nucleotides are TGCGCCAGCAGCTTGGCCTTGGCGGATTCACCCCTCCACTTT. This sequence joins TRBV5-1 and TRBJ1-6; D unclear. The CDR3 is 14 amino acids. Trimming left V 0 bases short and J 8 bases short, with 9 bases between. Looked up from germline, CDR1 is SGHRS and CDR2 is YFSETQ.

The chain joins TRBV7-8 to TRBJ2-7; a weak D match, TRBD2 (5 bases). The CDR3 runs to 13 residues. Trimming removed 4 bases from V and 2 bases from J, with 9 bases in between. In germline, CDR1 is SGHVS, CDR2 FQNEAQ. The CDR3 is CASSYRGTYEQYF. The CDR3 coding sequence is TGTGCCAGCAGCTATCGGGGAACCTACGAGCAGTACTTC.

The chain employs TRBV4-2 and TRBJ2-7, with unresolved D. V shed 0 bases and J shed 3 bases, with 6 bases lying between them. Germline CDR1 LGHNA, CDR2 YNFKEQ. This CDR3 contains 13 residues. The CDR3 region is CASSQDHGYEQYF. The CDR3 DNA is TGTGCCAGCAGCCAAGATCACGGCTACGAGCAGTACTTC.

The sample holds a few counts of this clone. The chain has TRBV7-2 and TRBJ2-7; 10 nucleotides match TRBD2. Losses at the gene ends were 1 base for V and 2 bases for J; bases not matched to a gene: 2. CDR3 size: 15 residues. CDR1 and CDR2 from the germline V gene are SGHTA and FQGNSA. CDR3 residues: CASSLGAGGPYEQYF. CDR3 in DNA: TGTGCCAGCAGCTTAGGAGCGGGGGGGCCCTACGAGCAGTACTTC.

The rearrangement links TRBV7-8 to TRBJ1-6; D possibly corresponds to TRBD1 (6 bases). The germline V gene has CDR1 SGHVS and CDR2 FQNEAQ. The V gene lost 5 bases and the J gene lost 6 bases, with 14 bases spanning the gap. CDR3 length: 15 residues. The CDR3 region is CASSRVRGSNSPLHF. DNA for the CDR3: TGTGCCAGCAGCCGGGTCAGGGGATCTAATTCACCCCTCCACTTT.

V usage is TRBV11-2 and J usage is TRBJ1-2; 7 bases align to TRBD1. Unmatched junction bases numbered 10, after V lost 5 bases and J lost 7 bases. This CDR3 is built from 14 residues. Germline CDR1 and CDR2: SGHAT and FQNNGV. The CDR3 nucleotides are TGTGCCAGCAGCACAGTGACAGGGAGAGGTGGCTACACCTTC. It encodes CASSTVTGRGGYTF.

The genes are TRBV5-1 and TRBJ2-7; tentative D call: TRBD1 (6 bases). The CDR3 has 15 residues. The ends were cut back, 3 bases at V and 1 base at J, with 14 bases in the middle. CDR1 SGHRS and CDR2 YFSETQ come from the germline V gene. CDR3 in amino acids: CASSSTGTSSYEQYF. The CDR3 region has the DNA TGCGCCAGCAGCTCCACCGGGACAAGTTCCTACGAGCAGTACTTC. The whole variable domain, remainder taken from reference TRBV5-1 and TRBJ2-7, is KAGVTQTPRYLIKTRGQQVTLSCSPISGHRSVSWYQQTPGQGLQFLFEYFSETQRNKGNFPGRFSGRQFSNSRSEMNVSTLELGDSALYLCASSSTGTSSYEQYFGPGTRLTVT.

This clone was recorded only once. V usage is TRBV27 and J usage is TRBJ1-1; D possibly corresponds to TRBD1 (5 bases). Germline values: CDR1 MNHEY, CDR2 SMNVEV (reference sequence). CDR3 length: 14 residues. V gave up 3 bases and J gave up 1 base, with 9 bases separating them. CDR3 region: CASSFQGTNTEAFF. The CDR3 DNA reads as TGTGCCAGCAGTTTCCAGGGAACGAACACTGAAGCTTTCTTT.

This clone has ten or more counts. The chain employs TRBV6-5 and TRBJ1-2; D possibly corresponds to TRBD1 (6 bases). The CDR3 is made up of 14 amino acids. V was clipped by 6 bases and J by 2 bases, with 13 bases between them. The germline gives CDR1 MNHEY, CDR2 SVGAGI. The CDR3 loop is CASRVLGQNYGYTF. In DNA, the CDR3 is TGTGCCAGCAGAGTTTTAGGACAGAACTATGGCTACACCTTC.

CDR3 bases: TGTGCCAGCAGCGTAGTAGGAGGTGGGGGAGGAGGCTACACCTTC. This gives the protein CASSVVGGGGGGYTF. The V gene is TRBV9, the J gene TRBJ1-2; weak D call: TRBD1 (5 bases). CDR3 length equals 15 residues. V was shortened by 0 bases and J by 8 bases, with 17 bases between the two germline ends. Germline V gives CDR1 SGDLS, CDR2 YYNGEE.

This clone was picked up many times. J is TRBJ1-2 and V is TRBV6-5; the D gene is possibly TRBD1 (5 bases). V gave up 0 bases and J gave up 5 bases, with 16 bases separating them. The CDR3 is 16 residues long. CDR1 and CDR2 (germline): MNHEY, SVGAGI. The CDR3: CASSYSMRQPWYGYTF. The CDR3 DNA follows: TGTGCCAGCAGTTACTCGATGAGACAGCCATGGTATGGCTACACCTTC.

The chain has TRBV6-2 or TRBV6-3 and TRBJ2-1; TRBD1 might be the D (5 bases). The CDR3 has 14 amino acids. V was shortened by 0 bases and J by 9 bases, with 12 bases between the two germline ends. Germline values: CDR1 MNHEY, CDR2 SVGEGT. The CDR3 here is CASSYSRFRVEQFF. CDR3 sequence (DNA): TGTGCCAGCAGTTACTCGAGGTTCAGGGTTGAGCAGTTCTTC.

This chain links TRBV19 with TRBJ2-7; 9 bases are a match to TRBD1. J gave up 2 bases and V 9 bases, and 5 bases lay outside the gene matches. This CDR3 is built from 13 residues. Germline V CDR1 and CDR2: LNHDA, SQIVND (reference sequence). CDR3: CASFRQGAYEQYF. CDR3 in DNA: TGTGCCAGCTTTCGACAGGGGGCCTACGAGCAGTACTTC.

J is TRBJ2-3 and V is TRBV7-9; D is perhaps TRBD2 (6 bases). Germline lookup yields CDR1 SEHNR and CDR2 FQNEAQ (reference sequence). There are 14 residues in the CDR3. V lost 2 bases, J lost 3 bases, and 9 bases lay in between. The CDR3 DNA sequence: TGTGCCAGCAGCTTAACGACTAGTACAGATACGCAGTATTTT. It translates to CASSLTTSTDTQYF.

The rearrangement links TRBV5-1 to TRBJ1-2; the match to TRBD1 covers 8 bases. The germline CDR1 and CDR2 sequences are SGHRS and YFSETQ. CDR3 length: 15 amino acids. Trimming cost V 0 bases and J 4 bases; bases outside gene matches: 5. CDR3 bases: TGCGCCAGCAGCTTGGGGGGACAGGAGATCTATGGCTACACCTTC. Translated: CASSLGGQEIYGYTF.

This rearrangement joins TRBV5-1 to TRBJ2-3, with a tentative D call TRBD1 (7 bases). With 0 bases removed from V and 6 bases from J, the gap between germline ends came to 11 bases. CDR3 length equals 14 residues. Per the germline V gene, CDR1 is SGHRS and CDR2 is YFSETQ. CDR3 protein: CASSLEGAGDTQYF. CDR3 sequence (DNA): TGCGCCAGCAGCTTGGAGGGGGCGGGGGATACGCAGTATTTT. Drawing the rest from reference TRBV5-1 and TRBJ2-3, the complete variable domain is KAGVTQTPRYLIKTRGQQVTLSCSPISGHRSVSWYQQTPGQGLQFLFEYFSETQRNKGNFPGRFSGRQFSNSRSEMNVSTLELGDSALYLCASSLEGAGDTQYFGPGTRLTVL.

The CDR3 reads CASSSTGLRTDTQYF. The CDR3 DNA is TGTGCCAGCAGTTCGACAGGTTTACGCACAGATACGCAGTATTTT. V gene TRBV6-5 combines with J gene TRBJ2-3, with D perhaps matching TRBD1 (6 bases). Germline CDR1 reads MNHEY; CDR2 reads SVGAGI. V lost 4 bases, J lost 1 base, and 12 bases lay in between. The CDR3 covers 15 residues.

This rearrangement joins TRBV4-3 to TRBJ1-3; D is unclear. There are 15 residues in the CDR3. Trimming took 0 bases from V and 3 from J, leaving 9 bases between them. In germline, CDR1 is LGHNA, CDR2 YSLEER. DNA of the CDR3: TGCGCCAGCAGCCAAGAGGGAGGGTATGGAAACACCATATATTTT. It specifies CASSQEGGYGNTIYF.

The chain couples TRBV9 to TRBJ2-3, with a tentative D call TRBD2 (7 bases). The germline V gene has CDR1 SGDLS and CDR2 YYNGEE. The germline V and J ends were trimmed by 0 bases and 2 bases, with 13 bases remaining between them. The CDR3 totals 16 residues. CDR3 coding DNA: TGTGCCAGCAGCGTAGGGCGGGGGCGACACACAGATACGCAGTATTTT. Translating it yields CASSVGRGRHTDTQYF.